The entry below describes one T cell receptor beta chain. Antigen: not known. This record comes from a study of blood T cells in healthy people across ages. Study outcomes and limitations: Unsorted PBMCs prevented conclusive naive versus antigen-experienced comparison.

Looked up from germline, CDR1 is SGHTA and CDR2 is FQGNSA. The length of the CDR3 is 14 residues. V was shortened by 3 bases and J by 12 bases, with 21 bases between the two germline ends. Alongside a J-beta primer mix, a sample-barcoded 5' primer served in a second PCR lasting about 6 to 12 cycles. TCRdb analysed the 5' RACE reads with MiXCR anew, one entry per CDR3 protein. The table has under 1,000,000 distinct CDR3 sequences, 35% to 60% seen once. The study recruited healthy Caucasian donors from Russia who were aged about 6 to 95. Extractions gave at least 5.5 micrograms of total RNA per sample. This receptor was taken from a man aged 80 or over in good health. V and J are TRBV7-2 and TRBJ2-7, with a weak D call TRBD2 (5 bases). The sample consisted of blood. CDR3 sequence reads: CASSLGRAEGEWYF. CDR3 nucleotide sequence: TGTGCCAGCAGCTTGGGTCGGGCCGAGGGAGAATGGTACTTC.